A single sample is the source of the 10 T cell receptor beta chains below, sequenced in a study of kidney transplant recipient with SARS-CoV-2 infection. TCRdb itself ran the reads through MiXCR, one entry per CDR3 protein. The table includes under 300,000 distinct CDR3 sequences, 29% detected once. The sample in question was a blood sample, obtained at baseline and on day 111 from a kidney transplant recipient. The source is a young adult male patient who had COVID-19 and was a kidney transplant recipient. The graft donor may have given rise to some T cells.

At least ten counts were recorded for this clonotype. The rearrangement uses TRBV29-1 and TRBJ1-4, with 7 bases lining up with TRBD1. The V gene end was trimmed by 1 base and the J gene end by 7 bases; junction bases not matched to a gene: 3. From germline, CDR1 is SQVTM and CDR2 ANQGSEA. This CDR3 has 13 residues. Here the CDR3 DNA reads TGCAGCGTTGAAGGACAGGGAGGTGAAAAACTGTTTTTT. It yields the protein CSVEGQGGEKLFF.

At least ten counts were recorded for this clonotype. The chain employs TRBV7-9 and TRBJ1-2, with unresolved D. Germline V gene sequence: CDR1 SEHNR, CDR2 FQNEAQ (reference sequence). The CDR3 consists of 17 residues. The germline V and J ends were trimmed by 5 bases and 4 bases, with 23 bases remaining between them. Written as DNA, the CDR3 is TGTGCCAGCAGCGTGAGCACATACCATGGAAAGACCTATGGCTACACCTTC. Translation: CASSVSTYHGKTYGYTF.

This clonotype has ten or more counts. The chain uses TRBV5-6 and TRBJ2-7; TRBD1 aligns across 8 bases. V was clipped by 0 bases and J by 5 bases; unmatched bases: 7. CDR3 size: 15 residues. Germline V gene sequence: CDR1 SGHDT, CDR2 YYEEEE. CDR3 in DNA: TGTGCCAGCAGCTTGGTCCGGACAGGGCGCGACGAGCAGTACTTC. Translating gives CASSLVRTGRDEQYF.

A few counts support this clonotype. The V gene is TRBV5-5, the J gene TRBJ2-5; D may correspond to TRBD1 or TRBD2 (5 bases each). CDR1 is SGHKS and CDR2 is YYEKEE in the germline V gene (reference sequence). CDR3 length equals 14 residues. V lost 4 bases, J lost 1 base, and 11 bases lay in between. The CDR3 DNA reads as TGTGCCAGCAGCCCCGGTGGGACCCAAGAGACCCAGTACTTC. Translation: CASSPGGTQETQYF. Full variable domain (missing parts from reference TRBV5-5 and TRBJ2-5): DAGVTQSPTHLIKTRGQQVTLRCSPISGHKSVSWYQQVLGQGPQFIFQYYEKEERGRGNFPDRFSARQFPNYSSELNVNALLLGDSALYLCASSPGGTQETQYFGPGTRLLVL.

This clonotype was detected many times. V and J are TRBV20-1 and TRBJ2-1; D gene ambiguous. The V end was cut by 1 base, the J end by 15 bases, with 16 bases between. The CDR3 is 12 amino acids. Germline CDR1 is DFQATT and CDR2 is SNEGSKA (reference sequence). The CDR3 DNA reads TGCAGTGCTAGAGGAGATTGGGCCCGGACGTTCTTC. This encodes CSARGDWARTFF.

The chain uses TRBV6-5 and TRBJ1-2; D not resolved. In germline, CDR1 is MNHEY, CDR2 SVGAGI. The V and J ends lost 4 bases and 0 bases respectively, with 24 bases between them. This CDR3 is 19 amino acids long. The CDR3 loop reads CASSSFSGRTPSANYGYTF. CDR3 bases: TGTGCCAGCAGTTCCTTCTCAGGCAGGACGCCCTCAGCTAACTATGGCTACACCTTC.

This clonotype was recorded many times. The chain employs TRBV6-8 and TRBJ1-2; unclear D gene. The CDR3 totals 17 residues. Trimming pared 4 bases from V and 4 bases from J, leaving 22 bases between. Per germline, CDR1 MNHGY and CDR2 SAAAGT. Here the CDR3 reads CASSCIGRSRKTYGYTF. The CDR3 nucleotides read TGTGCCAGCAGTTGCATCGGACGCTCTAGAAAGACCTATGGCTACACCTTC.

This chain links TRBV5-1 with TRBJ2-3; 9 bases fit TRBD2. CDR1 SGHRS and CDR2 YFSETQ come from the germline V gene. J was trimmed by 3 bases and V by 4 bases; bases with no gene match: 6. This CDR3 spans 15 amino acids. CDR3 sequence: CASSPLGLATDTQYF. In DNA, the CDR3 is TGCGCCAGCAGCCCCCTCGGACTAGCGACAGATACGCAGTATTTT. Filled out from reference TRBV5-1 and TRBJ2-3, the complete variable domain reads KAGVTQTPRYLIKTRGQQVTLSCSPISGHRSVSWYQQTPGQGLQFLFEYFSETQRNKGNFPGRFSGRQFSNSRSEMNVSTLELGDSALYLCASSPLGLATDTQYFGPGTRLTVL.

Only a few counts were recorded for this clonotype. This sequence joins TRBV12-5 and TRBJ2-1; 9 bases match TRBD2. This CDR3 has 15 residues. V lost 6 bases and J lost 4; bases outside the gene matches: 7. Germline loops: CDR1 LGHNT, CDR2 FRNRAP. In nucleotides, the CDR3 is TGTGCTAGTGGAGGACGACTAGCGGATTACAATGAGCAGTTCTTC. This codes for CASGGRLADYNEQFF. Looking up the rest from reference TRBV12-5 and TRBJ2-1 gives the full variable domain: DARVTQTPRHKVTEMGQEVTMRCQPILGHNTVFWYRQTMMQGLELLAYFRNRAPLDDSGMPKDRFSAEMPDATLATLKIQPSEPRDSAVYFCASGGRLADYNEQFFGPGTRLTVL.

As for this clonotype: A clone one base away is much larger, so this may be a read error. The chain links TRBV7-8 to TRBJ1-2, with D unclear. V was trimmed by 5 bases and J by 4 bases, leaving 23 bases between them. This CDR3 is built from 17 residues. Germline V gene lookup returns CDR1 SGHVS and CDR2 FQNEAQ. The CDR3 region has the DNA TGTGCCAGCAGCGCTCGGGTGTTTACCCGAAAGACCTATGGCTACACCTTC. Translation: CASSARVFTRKTYGYTF.